A selection of T cell receptor beta chains follows, all from one sample in a study of beta chain features in type 1 diabetes. The method was immunoSEQ multiplex PCR; TCRdb's version includes in-frame clones alone and lacks a portion of them. The sample contains roughly 300,000 clones, 14% of which appear only once. The sequencing sample was made of naive CD4+ T cells from blood. Receptors originate from a man in his thirties or forties with type 1 diabetes. The CDR3 runs from the conserved cysteine through the conserved F or W. A D gene is named only where the DNA matches it firmly. Some rows mark clone size as missing; the rest say once, few, many or name a class of expanded clone.

>few|TRBJ2-7|TRBV11-2|NA
CASSPSGGGDEQYF
TGTGCCAGCAGCCCCAGTGGAGGGGGCGACGAGCAGTACTTC
>NA|TRBJ1-3|TRBV27|TRBD1
CASGDSASGNTIYF
TGTGCCAGCGGGGACAGTGCCTCTGGAAACACCATATATTTT
>NA|TRBJ2-3|TRBV29-1|NA
CSAKKGGGPDTQYF
TGCAGCGCCAAAAAAGGGGGAGGGCCAGATACGCAGTATTTT
>few|TRBJ1-1|TRBV18|TRBD1
CASSPGQILAAFF
TGTGCCAGCTCACCGGGACAGATTTTGGCCGCTTTCTTT
>NA|TRBJ1-2|TRBV5-4|NA
CASSLETDYGYTF
TGTGCCAGCAGCTTGGAAACAGACTATGGCTACACCTTC
>NA|TRBJ1-2|TRBV9|TRBD1
CASSQNPTGGSHGYTF
TGTGCCAGCAGCCAAAATCCAACAGGGGGGTCGCATGGCTACACCTTC
>NA|TRBJ2-7|TRBV4-2|TRBD2
CASSVGSGSGSYEQYF
TGTGCCAGCAGCGTGGGTAGCGGGAGTGGGTCCTACGAGCAGTACTTC
>few|TRBJ1-4|TRBV4-1|TRBD1
CASSRTGGQGNEKLFF
TGCGCCAGCAGCCGGACAGGGGGCCAGGGTAATGAAAAACTGTTTTTT
>NA|TRBJ2-7|TRBV29-1|TRBD2
CSVATSGSELLGEQYF
TGCAGCGTTGCCACTAGCGGGAGTGAACTCCTAGGCGAGCAGTACTTC
>few|TRBJ2-2|TRBV9|NA
CASSIQGRKAGELFF
TGTGCCAGCAGCATACAGGGTAGGAAAGCCGGGGAGCTGTTTTTT
>few|TRBJ2-1|TRBV11-2|NA
CASTPFGTSSSYNEQFF
TGTGCCAGCACCCCCTTTGGCACTAGCAGCTCCTACAATGAGCAGTTCTTC
>NA|TRBJ1-5|TRBV13|TRBD1
CASSTSGTGGSIQPQHF
TGTGCCAGCAGCACATCCGGGACAGGGGGCAGCATCCAGCCCCAGCATTTT
>few|TRBJ1-2|TRBV30|NA
CAWSPQGNDGYTF
TGTGCCTGGAGTCCCCAGGGAAATGATGGCTACACCTTC
>NA|TRBJ2-5|TRBV28|TRBD2
CASRSGRAGETQYF
TGTGCCAGCAGGAGCGGGAGGGCTGGAGAGACCCAGTACTTC
>NA|TRBJ2-2|TRBV30|TRBD2
CAGRLAGMNTGELFF
TGTGCCGGAAGACTAGCGGGAATGAACACCGGGGAGCTGTTTTTT
>NA|TRBJ2-1|TRBV5-1|TRBD2
CASSGGTSDSSYNEQFF
TGCGCCAGCAGCGGAGGGACTAGCGACAGCTCCTACAATGAGCAGTTCTTC
>NA|TRBJ2-1|TRBV28|TRBD1
CASIPGQWDNEQFF
TGTGCCAGCATCCCGGGACAGTGGGACAATGAGCAGTTCTTC
>NA|TRBJ2-1|TRBV7-8|TRBD2
CASSLAGTSDHNEQFF
TGTGCCAGCAGCTTAGCCGGGACTAGCGACCACAATGAGCAGTTCTTC
>few|TRBJ1-2|TRBV2|TRBD1
CASNQRTGGAGYTF
TGTGCCAGCAACCAAAGGACAGGTGGGGCTGGCTACACCTTC
>few|TRBJ1-2|TRBV28|NA
CASSIATAYGYTF
TGTGCCAGCAGTATCGCGACAGCTTATGGCTACACCTTC
>NA|TRBJ2-3|TRBV2|TRBD1
CASRPFPTGEYTDTQYF
TGTGCCAGCAGGCCCTTCCCTACAGGGGAATACACAGATACGCAGTATTTT
>NA|TRBJ2-6|TRBV18|NA
CASSHQAGVPGANVLTF
TGTGCCAGCTCCCACCAGGCAGGGGTACCCGGGGCCAACGTCCTGACTTTC
>few|TRBJ2-5|TRBV15|NA
CATSRDSLETQYF
TGTGCCACCAGCAGAGACAGTCTAGAGACCCAGTACTTC
>few|TRBJ2-1|TRBV18|NA
CASSPPPSYNEQFF
TGTGCCAGCTCACCACCGCCCAGCTACAATGAGCAGTTCTTC
>few|TRBJ2-3|TRBV7-2|NA
CASSSPVPDTQYF
TGTGCCAGCAGCTCCCCCGTCCCGGATACGCAGTATTTT
>NA|TRBJ1-2|TRBV7-3|TRBD1
CASTEDRVPYGYTF
TGTGCCAGCACCGAAGACAGGGTCCCCTATGGCTACACCTTC
>few|TRBJ2-7|TRBV7-9|NA
CASSALPLVSGEQYF
TGTGCCAGCAGCGCCCTCCCACTAGTTTCGGGCGAGCAGTACTTC
>few|TRBJ1-5|TRBV19|NA
CASLGLGKSNQPQHF
TGTGCCAGTCTCGGACTTGGAAAGTCCAATCAGCCCCAGCATTTT
>few|TRBJ2-1|TRBV7-2|NA
CASSSRGGYNEQFF
TGTGCCAGCAGCTCAAGAGGCGGCTACAATGAGCAGTTCTTC
>NA|TRBJ2-1|TRBV28|TRBD2
CASSPPGTSPYNEQFF
TGTGCCAGCAGTCCCCCCGGGACTAGCCCCTACAATGAGCAGTTCTTC
>few|TRBJ1-1|TRBV4-2|TRBD1
CASSQDPGQLNTEAFF
TGTGCCAGCAGCCAAGATCCGGGACAGTTGAACACTGAAGCTTTCTTT
>few|TRBJ1-2|TRBV7-9|NA
CASSTGVEGYTF
TGTGCCAGCAGTACCGGGGTGGAAGGCTACACCTTC
>NA|TRBJ2-1|TRBV7-3|NA
CASSLTQRDNEQFF
TGTGCCAGCAGCTTAACACAGCGGGACAATGAGCAGTTCTTC
>NA|TRBJ2-7|TRBV4-1|NA
CASSHTLTQSYEQYF
TGCGCCAGCAGCCACACTCTAACCCAATCCTACGAGCAGTACTTC
>few|TRBJ1-2|TRBV4-3|TRBD1
CASSQGPKGQDDYGYTF
TGCGCCAGCAGCCAAGGGCCAAAGGGACAGGATGACTATGGCTACACCTTC
>NA|TRBJ2-3|TRBV7-2|NA
CASSWGTPFTDTQYF
TGTGCCAGCAGCTGGGGGACTCCTTTCACAGATACGCAGTATTTT
>NA|TRBJ2-5|TRBV2|TRBD2
CASKPAGVVETQYF
TGTGCCAGCAAGCCAGCGGGAGTCGTAGAGACCCAGTACTTC
>NA|TRBJ2-7|TRBV7-8|NA
CASSSRRVISYEQYF
TGTGCCAGCAGCTCACGTAGAGTTATCTCCTACGAGCAGTACTTC
>NA|TRBJ1-1|TRBV7-9|NA
CASSRDTEAFF
TGTGCCAGCAGCCGGGACACTGAAGCTTTCTTT
>few|TRBJ1-5|TRBV30|TRBD1
CAWAHGTGNQPQHF
TGTGCCTGGGCCCATGGGACAGGGAATCAGCCCCAGCATTTT
>NA|TRBJ2-1|TRBV2|NA
CASGPRGAGLNEQFF
TGTGCCAGCGGCCCCCGCGGGGCCGGACTCAATGAGCAGTTCTTC
>NA|TRBJ2-3|TRBV11-2|TRBD2
CASSFASGQTNTQYF
TGTGCCAGCAGCTTCGCTAGCGGGCAGACTAATACGCAGTATTTT
>few|TRBJ2-7|TRBV7-8|TRBD2
CASSEAGVVLYEQYF
TGTGCCAGCAGCGAAGCGGGGGTAGTGCTCTACGAGCAGTACTTC
>NA|TRBJ1-2|TRBV18|NA
CASSPLEGYTF
TGTGCCAGCTCACCTTTAGAAGGCTACACCTTC
>few|TRBJ2-1|TRBV5-1|NA
CASSRGLSPNEQFF
TGCGCCAGCTCTCGGGGTCTTAGTCCCAATGAGCAGTTCTTC
>few|TRBJ1-2|TRBV4-1|NA
CASSQRGGGSLIGYTF
TGCGCCAGCAGCCAACGGGGGGGAGGCTCGCTTATTGGCTACACCTTC